This TCR beta chain derives from a study of CD8 T cells in ankylosing spondylitis. Overall study results and limits: CD8+ disease-linked clones were present at relatively low frequencies in blood. In reactive arthritis synovial fluid and blood, some motif variants had been reported before. A motif of under 10 highly homologous TCR beta variants was seen as apparently characteristic of ankylosing spondylitis blood.

The authors made TCR beta libraries by quantitative 5'-RACE with molecular barcodes. TCRdb processed the 5' RACE reads anew with MiXCR; each CDR3 protein has one entry. The sample lists about 340,000 distinct CDR3 sequences, approximately 14% occurring once. A remark on this clonotype: Its antigen is not known.

V gave up 5 bases and J gave up 6 bases, with 14 bases separating them. Germline V gene sequence: CDR1 GTSNPN, CDR2 SVGIG (reference sequence). This CDR3 is 12 amino acids long. Sequencing was performed on blood, either unsorted or a sorted T cell fraction (not recorded which). The chain employs TRBV30 and TRBJ2-7; D gene ambiguous. The receptor's source is a male donor with ankylosing spondylitis or in good health (not recorded which). In DNA, the CDR3 is TGTGCCTGGGGGCGGCTAGGAAGCGAGCAGTACTTC. As protein: CAWGRLGSEQYF.